This is a list of T cell receptor beta chains from one sample in a study of blood T cell repertoires in COVID-19. Data came from immunoSEQ multiplex PCR; TCRdb stores just in-frame clones and leaves some out. The sample yields roughly 220,000 clones, around 81% seen once. Material for sequencing was peripheral blood. These receptors came from a woman in her 30s who had recovered from COVID-19. Each CDR3 is given with its conserved first and last residue. The listing skips clone size in some rows; elsewhere it reads once, few, many or a size class.

j_call	clone_size	v_call	cdr3_aa
TRBJ1-1	NA	TRBV28	CASSGPGQGRMRGTEAFF
TRBJ1-5	NA	TRBV18	CASSPNMGQNQPQHF
TRBJ1-4	NA	TRBV10-2	CASSESRNYPDEKLFF
TRBJ2-7	NA	TRBV5-1	CASSTVAGDSYEQYF
TRBJ1-5	NA	TRBV15	CATSRDIGDSNQPQHF
TRBJ2-1	once	TRBV9	CASRGGAGNEQFF
TRBJ2-5	NA	TRBV13	CASSLGLAGEETQYF
TRBJ1-1	NA	TRBV5-4	CASSLVTRFNTEAFF
TRBJ1-1	NA	TRBV10-1	CASSDWRVMKTEAFF
TRBJ1-2	NA	TRBV27	CASSPKPGSYGYTF
TRBJ2-7	NA	TRBV18	CASYVGLAGEYEQYF
TRBJ2-5	NA	TRBV10-1	CASSEGRGEVETQYF
TRBJ2-4	NA	TRBV11-2	CASSLLRASGRRNIQYF
TRBJ2-7	once	TRBV28	CASSSESSYEQYF
TRBJ2-7	NA	TRBV7-2	CASSSRQGDYEQYF
TRBJ2-5	NA	TRBV27	CASRTQTQETQYF
TRBJ2-2	NA	TRBV15	CATSRDQLTGELFF
TRBJ2-5	once	TRBV9	CASSVGAAGGLQETQYF